This T cell receptor beta chain is drawn from a study of cytomegalovirus exposure and HLA in healthy donors (dated by TCRdb to about 2017). Broadly, across the study: In an earlier analysis of fewer than 750 of the donors, 250 to 300 Gb of sequence data and some 120 million unique TCR beta sequences from 180 million or so T cells were reported. Roughly 300 gigabases of sequencing data and approximately 93 million unique TCR sequences were included in an early release covering 550 to 800 HLA-typed donors. Of the 350 to 450 genotyped donors, approximately 82% fell in the genetic ancestry cluster associated with self-reported Caucasian donors. The study aimed to test whether cataloging public T cell receptors could reveal signatures of past pathogen exposure. The study profiled the T cell repertoires of 666 subjects by immunosequencing and related them to cytomegalovirus serostatus. Along with the roughly 670-subject first cohort, a separate validation cohort of over 90 different subjects was used. The study combined high-throughput TCR immunosequencing, statistical association of individual TCRs with disease status, and machine learning to predict cytomegalovirus infection status. To study patterns of TCR occurrence, a later analysis re-analyzed previously published TCR beta repertoires from 550 to 800 donors and added high-resolution HLA genotyping. In the later analysis, no new phenotypic data were used to find candidate immune exposures; instead, reliance was placed on TCR beta sequences and their occurrence across donors. An earlier analysis of around 540 of the donors applied high-throughput TCR beta sequencing to assess whether each TCR beta V gene segment acted as functional or pseudogenic. Donor age, sex, ethnicity and CMV serostatus were compiled alongside the repertoire data. Genome-wide SNP genotypes for about 65% of the 666 donors were used in a later genetic analysis, which treated that subset as a discovery cohort. All discovery cohort repertoires had been generated using a single sequencing platform. Both class I and class II loci were covered by HLA typing, at four-digit resolution. The number of donors typed differed by locus, with about 629-630 for A, B, C, DRB1 and DQB1, roughly 520 for DQA1, 606 for DPA1, and some 450 for DPB1. Because of strong linkage in the cohort, a few DR-DQ haplotypes were treated as single units for association and clustering. Among about 360 genotyped donors of the cohort, an average of around 240,000 unique TCR beta nucleotide sequences were sequenced per donor, around 20% of them non-productive.

From cysteine to phenylalanine, the CDR3 is 14 amino acids long. The entry retains the CDR3 DNA only, 42 bases that are in frame from base 1. V has 4 bases trimmed and J has 12 bases trimmed; junction bases matching no gene number 9. CDR1 and CDR2, looked up from the germline V gene, are MNHEY and SVGAGI. The library was obtained by the immunoSEQ multiplex PCR assay. For the multiplex PCR, a mixture combining 60 forward primers for TCR Vbeta segments and 13 reverse primers for TCR Jbeta segments was used. A multiplex PCR assay on genomic DNA amplified the CDR3 region of rearranged TCR beta genes. On the Illumina HiSeq System, the amplified TCR beta libraries were sequenced as 87-base-pair reads. As for how the authors treated the data: Across the roughly 700 repertoires, a later analysis counted around 80 million unique TCR beta chains, about 10 million of which were shared by at least two donors. Raw reads were error-corrected and collapsed into unique sequences by a nearest-neighbor algorithm in which closely related sequences were merged to remove PCR and sequencing errors. V, D and J gene segments were assigned by aligning CDR3 sequences to IMGT reference sequences. For a sequence to be retained, at least a six-nucleotide match to both a V gene segment and a J gene segment was required. Rearrangements were called productive when the CDR3 lacked stop codons and stayed in frame with V and J; all others were non-productive. CDR3 was defined according to IMGT convention as the region running from the second conserved V-encoded cysteine to the conserved J-encoded phenylalanine. The earlier analysis of approximately 500 of the donors excluded sequences that lacked an unambiguous match to a single V gene segment. In an earlier analysis of almost 600 of the donors, a V segment was called functional when productive rearrangements were above 56.7%, and segregating when the standard deviation between donors exceeded 5%. A statistical classification framework was built to diagnose cytomegalovirus status from the catalog of TCR beta chain sequences. V and J gene assignment, in a later analysis, came from comparing TCR nucleotide sequences with IMGT/GENE-DB human TR gene sequences. The TCRdist pipeline was used in a later analysis to assign CDR3 sequences and most-parsimonious VDJ recombination scenarios. In a later analysis, every TCR beta chain was defined by the combination of its CDR3 amino acid sequence and its V-gene family, and reads without a unique V-gene family were dropped. A later analysis removed 550 to 650 highly shared, low-generation-probability nucleotide sequences to deal with suspected cross-contamination and a sequencing artifact. In a later analysis, a clonal expansion index was calculated for each public chain from normalized within-repertoire ranks of inferred template counts. A later analysis computed generation probabilities with a VDJ recombination model fitted to out-of-frame rearrangements, and checked the results against IGoR. A later analysis scored TCR-TCR, TCR-HLA and TCR-CMV co-occurrence with hypergeometric tests, applying a repertoire-size bias correction to TCR pairs. To estimate false discovery rates, a later analysis permuted the HLA or CMV assignments 20 times. In a later analysis, co-occurring TCRs were grouped using DBSCAN, with TCRdist sequence similarity added in when clustering inside HLA-allele-positive subsets. Co-occurrence clustering excluded repertoires with fewer than 30,000 or more than 120,000 public chains, plus five with anomalous nucleotide sharing. Imported from immuneACCESS, the table was reduced by TCRdb to in-frame sequences with V and J called. These copies leave out some clones; in studies compared against another copy, an unresolved V gene accounts for under half, and the cause of the remainder is not known. That table supplies the V and J calls and clone size; D and trimming were determined from the DNA. Present in this sample are around 120,000 clones, around 77% of which were seen just once. Of the sample, about 16% falls within the top ten clones.

What the work shows at the level of the full study, not this receptor alone: Because HLA typing was missing for some donors at each locus, association tests included only the typed subset. Correlated functional status among segregating V segments might be attributable to linkage disequilibrium, but an unknown experimental factor could not be ruled out. A further reported finding was that TCR beta sequences accurately predicted the HLA-A and HLA-B alleles for most subjects in the first cohort. Immune exposure information for the cohort was limited to CMV serostatus. In the study, about 150 TCR beta chains were listed as associated with cytomegalovirus. In a later analysis, over 15,000 TCR beta sequences were associated with specific HLA alleles at a false discovery rate of 0.05. According to a later analysis, most CMV-associated TCR beta chains appeared to be HLA-restricted, and the HLA associations seemed to be driven largely by CMV exposure. Roughly uniform sequencing depth across donors was assumed in presence/absence analyses, although this assumption may not hold. In a later genetic analysis, fewer N-insertions in productive TCRs were reported among donors in an Asian-associated ancestry cluster than the 666-donor mean. This cohort had only TCR beta chains sequenced, and the lack of alpha or paired-chain data limited which features could be detected. A later analysis found that TCR association rates varied across HLA loci, with DRB1 alleles showing the most associated TCRs and HLA-C alleles the fewest. In a later analysis, several top co-occurrence clusters were reported to appear linked to parvovirus B19, influenza, CMV and Epstein-Barr virus. The classifier was reported to diagnose cytomegalovirus status with high specificity and sensitivity in both the original cohort and the validation cohort. Strong co-occurrence of HLA alleles, especially DR and DQ, made assigning TCR associations to individual alleles difficult. Because counts were too low, under 20 rarely observed V segments, including chromosome 9 orphons, were left out of the earlier analysis of about 620 of the donors. According to the authors, the approach could potentially be generalized to other disease states and immunological phenotypes. Compared with equally common non-associated chains, HLA-associated TCR beta chains in a later analysis were more clonally expanded and had lower generation probabilities. Because the 87-base-pair reads could not distinguish some IMGT-functional V segments, including TRBV6-2 and TRBV6-3, those segments were excluded. In vitro tests confirmed that a few of the cytomegalovirus-associated TCR beta chains recognize cytomegalovirus antigens. Most TCR sequences were seen in very few donors, while some public TCRs were found in many individuals. An association between a missense DCLRE1C variant and V-gene and J-gene trimming of TCR beta chains was found in a later genetic analysis and replicated in an independent cohort. The sequencing pipeline was judged likely to have produced a cluster of highly shared sequence variants as a technical artifact. In an earlier analysis of 587 of the donors, most TCR beta V segments were observed in productive rearrangements about 90% or about 30% of the time, broadly matching IMGT annotations.

In total, over 600 healthy bone marrow donors made up the cohort. At the time of sampling, all cohort members were nominally healthy, though unrecorded immune exposures were likely present. The donor was CMV seropositive and belonged to the group of 250 to 300 seropositive cohort members. Each donor provided a peripheral blood sample, and peripheral blood mononuclear cells were used for TCR beta sequencing. The Qiagen DNeasy Blood Extraction Kit was used to extract genomic DNA from the blood cell samples. This clone was picked up a small number of times. Its antigen is not yet known. No per-base quality is available; no much larger clone lies one base away.

The sequencing sample was made of PBMCs. The chain is made from TRBV6-5 and TRBJ2-7, with 13 bases in between that match TRBD2. This receptor was taken from a man aged 50-59 years in good health and CMV-seropositive. The DNA sequence reads TGTGCCAGCAGTTTTGAGACTAGCGGGAGGCATCTGTACTTC. This is translated as CASSFETSGRHLYF.